This passage covers 13 T cell receptor beta chains from one sample sequenced in a study of blood T cell repertoires in COVID-19. TCRdb's table, derived via immunoSEQ multiplex PCR, lists solely in-frame clones and lacks some. The profile shows approximately 300,000 clones, approximately 88% of them singletons. Sequencing was done on a sample of PBMCs or T cells enriched from blood (not recorded which). These receptors all stem from a man between 60 and 75 years old who had recovered from COVID-19.

This chain connects TRBV5-1 to TRBJ2-2; D is unresolved. The germline gives CDR1 SGHRS, CDR2 YFSETQ. Trimming took 2 bases from V and 0 from J, leaving 8 bases between them. This CDR3 region has 15 residues. CDR3 sequence (DNA): TGCGCCAGCAGCTTTGGCCACCCGAACACCGGGGAGCTGTTTTTT. Translation: CASSFGHPNTGELFF.

J is TRBJ2-2 and V is TRBV29-1; TRBD2 matches 13 bases. Germline V gene sequence: CDR1 SQVTM, CDR2 ANQGSEA. Unmatched junction bases numbered 11, after V lost 7 bases and J lost 6 bases. The CDR3 contains 16 residues. CDR3 sequence (DNA): TGCAGCGCAAGGACTAGCGGGAGAGGTTTGGCCGGGGAGCTGTTTTTT. Residues: CSARTSGRGLAGELFF.

V usage is TRBV19 and J usage is TRBJ1-2; weak D call: TRBD1 (6 bases). The CDR3 runs to 14 residues. Germline V gene lookup returns CDR1 LNHDA and CDR2 SQIVND (reference sequence). Between the trimmed V and J ends, which lost 5 bases and 3 bases, there was a span of 13 bases. The CDR3 protein is CASSFGGQYYGYTF. The CDR3 DNA reads TGTGCCAGTAGTTTCGGGGGGCAGTACTATGGCTACACCTTC.

This clone was seen more than once but under ten times. Within the sample, other DNA sequences also encode this same CDR3. The rearrangement links TRBV27 to TRBJ1-1; TRBD1 agrees at 8 bases. This CDR3 is 15 amino acids long. Germline assignment: CDR1 MNHEY and CDR2 SMNVEV (reference sequence). The V segment lost 4 bases and the J segment 3 bases; nucleotides outside the gene matches: 7. The CDR3, as DNA: TGTGCCAGCAGTTCCTCAACAGGGGGAGACACTGAAGCTTTCTTT. As protein: CASSSSTGGDTEAFF.

As for this clone: This specimen includes other DNA sequences encoding the same CDR3. The chain has TRBV7-2 and TRBJ1-2, with 9 bases identical to TRBD1. Germline CDR1 SGHTA, CDR2 FQGNSA. This CDR3 comprises 13 residues. V was clipped by 3 bases and J by 4 bases; unmatched bases: 0. In nucleotides, the CDR3 is TGTGCCAGCAGCTTGGGACAGGGCTATGGCTACACCTTC. Its translation is CASSLGQGYGYTF.

V usage is TRBV7-9 and J usage is TRBJ1-1, with 8 bases identical to TRBD1. The CDR3 runs to 15 residues. After removal of 6 bases from V and 4 bases from J, the junction contained 10 bases not matched to a gene. Germline V gene lookup returns CDR1 SEHNR and CDR2 FQNEAQ (reference sequence). The CDR3 protein is CASRRAQGASTEAFF. CDR3 in DNA: TGTGCCAGCAGACGCGCTCAGGGGGCTAGCACTGAAGCTTTCTTT.

This chain connects TRBV4-2 to TRBJ2-5; unclear D gene. With 4 bases removed from V and 0 bases from J, the gap between germline ends came to 12 bases. CDR1 LGHNA and CDR2 YNFKEQ come from the germline V gene. The CDR3 has 15 amino acids. DNA of the CDR3: TGTGCCAGCAGCCCTTTACTACCCTACCAAGAGACCCAGTACTTC. Translated, it gives CASSPLLPYQETQYF.

This chain connects TRBV24-1 to TRBJ1-2; maybe TRBD1 (6 bases). The CDR3 has 16 residues. V was pared by 4 bases and J by 4 bases, with 18 bases between. Germline lookup yields CDR1 KGHDR and CDR2 SFDVKD. Written as DNA, the CDR3 is TGTGCCACCAGTGACGGGGACACGCAAACTTCCTATGGCTACACCTTC. It is translated as CATSDGDTQTSYGYTF.

The rearrangement joins TRBV5-1 to TRBJ1-2, with no clear D. The CDR3 runs to 13 residues. V was cut by 2 bases and J by 8 bases, with 13 bases left in between. The germline V gene encodes CDR1 SGHRS and CDR2 YFSETQ. CDR3 sequence (DNA): TGCGCCAGCAGCTTAGGGAGCCCTTCAGGCTACACCTTC. Translation gives CASSLGSPSGYTF.

The genes are TRBV28 and TRBJ1-2; no definite D call. The CDR3 sequence is 14 residues long. Germline CDR1 reads MDHEN; CDR2 reads SYDVKM. Trimming removed 5 bases at V and 4 bases at J, with 14 bases between. CDR3 sequence: CASSRNGLGYGYTF. The CDR3 nucleotides are TGTGCCAGCAGTCGAAACGGGTTAGGCTATGGCTACACCTTC.

This chain connects TRBV5-1 to TRBJ2-4, with 10 bases matching TRBD1. Germline V CDR1 and CDR2: SGHRS, YFSETQ. The length of the CDR3 is 16 residues. V lost 0 bases, J lost 2 bases, and 2 bases stayed unmatched. CDR3 DNA: TGCGCCAGCAGCTTGGGACAGGGGGCGTCCAAAAACATTCAGTACTTC. Encoded protein: CASSLGQGASKNIQYF.

The CDR3 sequence: CASSEQKNTEAFF. The CDR3 DNA follows: TGCGCCAGCAGTGAACAGAAGAACACTGAAGCTTTCTTT. The chain recombines TRBV10-1 with TRBJ1-1, with D unclear. The germline V gene encodes CDR1 WNHNN and CDR2 SYGVQD (reference sequence). The V and J ends lost 3 bases and 1 base respectively, with 6 bases between them. This CDR3 comprises 13 residues.

V usage is TRBV7-6 and J usage is TRBJ2-4; 8 bases align to TRBD1. CDR3 length equals 16 residues. Germline V lookup: CDR1 SGHVS, CDR2 FNYEAQ. V shed 4 bases and J 0 bases; nucleotides not matched to a gene: 5. CDR3 DNA sequence: TGTGCCAGCAGCTCAGGACAGGGATTAGCCAAAAACATTCAGTACTTC. This codes for CASSSGQGLAKNIQYF.